These T cell receptor beta chains were read from a single sample in a study of blood T cell repertoires in COVID-19. Here immunoSEQ multiplex PCR was the method, and the copy in TCRdb shows in-frame clones only, minus some. The sample yields hundreds of thousands of clones, about nine tenths seen once. Sample: PBMCs or T cells enriched from blood (not recorded which). These receptors came from a woman aged 45-59 years who had recovered from COVID-19. Both conserved end residues are part of each CDR3. D genes are given only for firm matches. Clone size is not always given. Where it is, it says once, few, many or a class for expanded clones.

TRBJ2-7 | TRBV14 | NA | NA | CASSLSFGYEQYF | TGTGCCAGCAGCCTTAGCTTCGGCTACGAGCAGTACTTC
TRBJ1-1 | TRBV11-2 | NA | TRBD1 | CASTWGTGRLNTEAFF | TGTGCCAGCACCTGGGGGACAGGACGACTGAACACTGAAGCTTTCTTT
TRBJ1-4 | TRBV7-6 | NA | TRBD1 | CASSRRDSNEKLFF | TGTGCCAGCAGCCGCCGGGACAGTAATGAAAAACTGTTTTTT
TRBJ2-6 | TRBV5-1 | NA | TRBD1 | CASSSGQPGANVLTF | TGCGCCAGCAGCTCGGGACAGCCTGGGGCCAACGTCCTGACTTTC
TRBJ2-1 | TRBV28 | NA | TRBD1 | CASSLGQGLDNEQFF | TGTGCCAGCAGCCTGGGACAGGGCTTAGACAATGAGCAGTTCTTC
TRBJ2-5 | TRBV7-3 | once | NA | CASSLIAQETQYF | TGTGCCAGCAGCTTAATAGCCCAAGAGACCCAGTACTTC
TRBJ1-4 | TRBV7-2 | NA | TRBD1 | CASSLKGGIKLFF | TGTGCCAGCAGCTTAAAAGGGGGCATAAAACTGTTTTTT
TRBJ1-5 | TRBV7-6 | NA | NA | CASSLTSPAGKGVNQPQHF | TGTGCCAGCAGCTTAACCTCCCCAGCAGGGAAAGGGGTCAATCAGCCCCAGCATTTT
TRBJ1-1 | TRBV18 | few | TRBD1 | CASSDRGWGTEAFF | TGTGCCAGCTCGGACAGGGGGTGGGGCACTGAAGCTTTCTTT
TRBJ2-7 | TRBV20-1 | few | NA | CSARQGYEQYF | TGCAGTGCTAGACAGGGGTACGAGCAGTACTTC
TRBJ2-4 | TRBV7-8 | NA | TRBD1 | CASSLGGQGNIQYF | TGTGCCAGCAGCTTAGGGGGACAGGGAAACATTCAGTACTTC
TRBJ1-5 | TRBV30 | few | NA | CAWSVPGQPNQPQHF | TGTGCCTGGAGTGTACCCGGACAGCCAAATCAGCCCCAGCATTTT
TRBJ1-2 | TRBV28 | NA | TRBD1 | CASTGTGGGTF | TGTGCCAGCACCGGGACAGGGGGCGGCACCTTC
TRBJ2-2 | TRBV5-1 | few | NA | CASSLDLGGAGELFF | TGCGCCAGCAGCTTGGATTTAGGGGGAGCGGGGGAGCTGTTTTTT
TRBJ1-2 | TRBV3-1/TRBV3-2 | NA | NA | CASSPGGRGYTF | TGTGCCAGCAGCCCGGGGGGAAGGGGCTACACCTTC
TRBJ2-1 | TRBV5-4 | NA | TRBD2 | CASSLGVAGGEQFF | TGTGCCAGCAGCTTGGGGGTAGCGGGAGGGGAGCAGTTCTTC
TRBJ1-2 | TRBV28 | NA | NA | CASSPGRQSHYGYTF | TGTGCCAGCAGTCCCGGTCGACAGTCTCACTATGGCTACACCTTC
TRBJ1-5 | TRBV15 | NA | NA | CATSGQGGQPQHF | TGTGCCACCAGCGGCCAAGGGGGTCAGCCCCAGCATTTT
TRBJ2-7 | TRBV18 | NA | TRBD2 | CASSPSIAGGSLEQYF | TGTGCCAGCTCACCATCGATAGCGGGAGGCTCCTTAGAGCAGTACTTC
TRBJ1-6 | TRBV7-9 | NA | TRBD1 | CASSLLSTGRANSPLHF | TGTGCCAGCAGCTTACTGTCGACAGGGCGCGCTAATTCACCCCTCCACTTT
TRBJ1-1 | TRBV30 | NA | NA | CAWSRAANTEAFF | TGTGCCTGGAGCAGGGCTGCGAACACTGAAGCTTTCTTT
TRBJ2-7 | TRBV5-1 | NA | NA | CASSLPPGGSYEQYF | TGCGCCAGCAGCTTGCCGCCCGGAGGATCCTACGAGCAGTACTTC
TRBJ1-2 | TRBV19 | once | NA | CASRLRDSLNYGYTF | TGTGCCAGCCGACTCCGGGACTCCCTTAACTATGGCTACACCTTC
TRBJ2-2 | TRBV5-4 | NA | TRBD2 | CASRGENTGELFF | TGTGCCAGCCGGGGGGAAAACACCGGGGAGCTGTTTTTT
TRBJ1-4 | TRBV3-1/TRBV3-2 | NA | NA | CASSHREGEKLFF | TGTGCCAGCAGCCACCGGGAAGGAGAAAAACTGTTTTTT
TRBJ1-1 | TRBV4-3 | NA | TRBD1 | CASSTQQGMNTEAFF | TGCGCCAGCAGCACCCAACAGGGGATGAACACTGAAGCTTTCTTT
TRBJ2-1 | TRBV7-2 | NA | TRBD1 | CASSLFGQGAGDNEQFF | TGTGCCAGCAGCTTATTTGGACAGGGGGCGGGAGACAATGAGCAGTTCTTC
TRBJ2-7 | TRBV11-2 | NA | TRBD1 | CASSLDLIQGASFYEQYF | TGTGCCAGCAGCTTAGATCTAATCCAGGGGGCCTCCTTTTACGAGCAGTACTTC
TRBJ1-3 | TRBV6-5 | NA | NA | CASQGVGNTIYF | TGTGCCAGTCAGGGTGTAGGAAACACCATATATTTT
TRBJ1-1 | TRBV7-9 | NA | TRBD1 | CASSPWTGVNTEAFF | TGTGCCAGCAGCCCATGGACAGGGGTGAACACTGAAGCTTTCTTT
TRBJ2-7 | TRBV5-6 | NA | TRBD1 | CASSLLGQGSYEQYF | TGTGCCAGCAGCTTGTTAGGACAGGGTAGCTACGAGCAGTACTTC
TRBJ2-1 | TRBV2 | NA | TRBD2 | CASSKSSGSKHEQFF | TGTGCCAGCAGTAAATCTAGCGGGAGTAAGCATGAGCAGTTCTTC
TRBJ1-3 | TRBV7-8 | NA | NA | CASSFLPGNTIYF | TGTGCCAGCAGCTTCCTACCCGGAAACACCATATATTTT
TRBJ2-3 | TRBV7-6 | NA | NA | CASSSRLDSTDTQYF | TGTGCCAGCAGCTCGAGGTTGGACTCCACAGATACGCAGTATTTT
TRBJ1-1 | TRBV3-1/TRBV3-2 | NA | NA | CASSRRGRNTEAFF | TGTGCCAGCAGCCGAAGGGGAAGGAACACTGAAGCTTTCTTT
TRBJ1-1 | TRBV5-1 | NA | NA | CASRQGNTEAFF | TGCGCCAGCAGACAGGGCAACACTGAAGCTTTCTTT
TRBJ1-2 | TRBV30 | NA | NA | CAWNQQGNNYGYTF | TGTGCCTGGAACCAACAGGGAAATAACTATGGCTACACCTTC
TRBJ2-1 | TRBV15 | NA | TRBD2 | CATSKREGSYNEQFF | TGTGCCACCAGCAAGCGGGAGGGATCCTACAATGAGCAGTTCTTC
TRBJ1-1 | TRBV28 | NA | TRBD1 | CASSQTGTGPTEAFF | TGTGCCAGCAGTCAAACCGGGACAGGGCCTACTGAAGCTTTCTTT
TRBJ1-3 | TRBV4-2 | NA | NA | CASSREGTRGNTIYF | TGTGCCAGCAGCCGCGAGGGTACACGAGGAAACACCATATATTTT
TRBJ2-1 | TRBV24-1 | NA | TRBD2 | CATSDPTSGRYNEQFF | TGTGCCACCAGTGATCCAACTAGCGGGAGATACAATGAGCAGTTCTTC
TRBJ2-1 | TRBV29-1 | few | TRBD2 | CSVQAGARYNEQFF | TGCAGCGTTCAAGCGGGAGCGAGGTACAATGAGCAGTTCTTC
TRBJ1-6 | TRBV28 | NA | TRBD1 | CASSFPGGTFSLHF | TGTGCCAGCAGTTTCCCAGGGGGCACATTTAGTCTCCACTTT